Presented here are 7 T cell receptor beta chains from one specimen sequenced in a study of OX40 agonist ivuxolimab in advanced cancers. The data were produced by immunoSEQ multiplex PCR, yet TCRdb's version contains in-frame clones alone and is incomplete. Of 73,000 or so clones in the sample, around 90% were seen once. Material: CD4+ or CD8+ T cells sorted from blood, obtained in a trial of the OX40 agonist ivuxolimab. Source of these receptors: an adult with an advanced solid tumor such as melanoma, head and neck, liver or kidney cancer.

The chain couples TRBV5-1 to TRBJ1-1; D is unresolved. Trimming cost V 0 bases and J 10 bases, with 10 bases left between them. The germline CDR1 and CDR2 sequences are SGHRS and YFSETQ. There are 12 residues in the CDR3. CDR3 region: CASSLAAGGAFF. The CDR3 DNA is TGCGCCAGCAGCTTGGCCGCGGGAGGAGCTTTCTTT. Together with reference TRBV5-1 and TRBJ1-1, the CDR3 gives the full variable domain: KAGVTQTPRYLIKTRGQQVTLSCSPISGHRSVSWYQQTPGQGLQFLFEYFSETQRNKGNFPGRFSGRQFSNSRSEMNVSTLELGDSALYLCASSLAAGGAFFGQGTRLTVV.

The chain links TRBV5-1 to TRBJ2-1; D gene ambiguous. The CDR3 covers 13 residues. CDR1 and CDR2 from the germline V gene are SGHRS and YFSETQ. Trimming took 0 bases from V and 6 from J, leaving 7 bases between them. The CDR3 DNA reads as TGCGCCAGCAGCTTGGTAGGTTTCAATGAGCAGTTCTTC. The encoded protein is CASSLVGFNEQFF.

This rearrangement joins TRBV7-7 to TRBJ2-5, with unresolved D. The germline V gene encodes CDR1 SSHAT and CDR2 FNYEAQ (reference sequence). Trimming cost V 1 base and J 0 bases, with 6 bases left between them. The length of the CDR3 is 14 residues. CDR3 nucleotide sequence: TGTGCCAGCAGCTTAGTGCCAGACCAAGAGACCCAGTACTTC. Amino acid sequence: CASSLVPDQETQYF. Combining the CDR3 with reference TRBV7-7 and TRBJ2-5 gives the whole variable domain GAGVSQSPRYKVTKRGQDVTLRCDPISSHATLYWYQQALGQGPEFLTYFNYEAQPDKSGLPSDRFSAERPEGSISTLTIQRTEQRDSAMYRCASSLVPDQETQYFGPGTRLLVL.

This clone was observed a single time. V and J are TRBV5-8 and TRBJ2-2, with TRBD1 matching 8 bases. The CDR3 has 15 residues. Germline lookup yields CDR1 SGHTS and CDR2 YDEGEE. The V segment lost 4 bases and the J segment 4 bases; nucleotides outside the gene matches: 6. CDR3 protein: CASSPTGVGTGELFF. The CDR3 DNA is TGTGCCAGCAGCCCGACAGGGGTTGGCACCGGGGAGCTGTTTTTT.

Here the CDR3 reads CASSPTSGAASTGELFF. CDR3 coding DNA: TGCGCCAGCAGCCCGACCTCAGGGGCAGCGTCCACCGGGGAGCTGTTTTTT. The rearrangement links TRBV4-3 to TRBJ2-2; D is perhaps TRBD1 (6 bases). The length of the CDR3 is 17 residues. Trimming removed 4 bases at V and 4 bases at J, with 19 bases between. Per germline, CDR1 LGHNA and CDR2 YSLEER.

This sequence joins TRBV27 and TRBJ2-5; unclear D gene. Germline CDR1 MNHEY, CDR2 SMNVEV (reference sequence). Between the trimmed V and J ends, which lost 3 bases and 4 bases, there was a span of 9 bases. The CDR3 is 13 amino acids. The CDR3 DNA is TGTGCCAGCAGTTTCGGCAGTGGAGAGACCCAGTACTTC. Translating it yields CASSFGSGETQYF.

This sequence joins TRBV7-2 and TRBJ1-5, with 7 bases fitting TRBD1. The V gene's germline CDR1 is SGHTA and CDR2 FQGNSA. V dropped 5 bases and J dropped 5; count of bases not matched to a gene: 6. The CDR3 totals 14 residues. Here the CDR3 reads CASSHKTGDQPQHF. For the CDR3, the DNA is TGTGCCAGCAGCCATAAAACAGGGGATCAGCCCCAGCATTTT.